This TCR beta chain comes out of a study of Ad26.COV2.S vaccination and SARS-CoV-2 variants. Study information: Ad26.COV2.S, an intramuscular injection, was given once or twice 56 days apart. Study results and caveats: Those who received vaccine or placebo ended up with similar non-spike TCR breadth.

In this sample, this clone turned up a few times. Its antigen is unidentified. This CDR3 is 17 amino acids long. The germline gives CDR1 LGHDT, CDR2 YNNKEL (reference sequence). The V and J ends lost 4 bases and 6 bases, in that order; junction bases with no gene match: 12. Sample treatment: some 20 received Ad26.COV2.S at low or high dose, single or two shots; 5 received placebo; per-sample allocation not given. Sampling took place 63 days after the first vaccine or placebo injection. An adult of 18-55 years in Boston served as donor. Assay: immunoSEQ multiplex PCR; the TCRdb copy retains only in-frame clones and omits some. The sample carries 400,000 or so clones, 75% to 90% recorded once.

The starting material was peripheral blood, obtained in a trial of Ad26.COV2.S vaccine versus placebo. The rearrangement uses TRBV3-1 (or the pseudogene TRBV3-2) and TRBJ1-6; TRBD1 agrees at 7 bases. The sequence was obtained from a person between 18 and 60 years old who received the Ad26.COV2.S COVID-19 vaccine or a placebo. This CDR3 reads CASSLGTASLGNSPLHF. Written as DNA, the CDR3 is TGTGCCAGCAGCCTGGGGACAGCAAGCCTAGGTAATTCACCCCTCCACTTT.